Each of the 21 T cell receptor beta chains below was sequenced from the same sample in a study of vaccination effects on CD4 cells after COVID-19. TCRdb's copy holds only in-frame clones and misses some; the assay was immunoSEQ multiplex PCR. The sample has 70,000 to 75,000 clones; more than 70% are singletons. Researchers isolated CD4+ T cells once ten to eleven days of culture had elapsed. Their specific antigens are unknown. The sequencing used CD4+ T cells from PBMCs cultured without peptide, collected before COVID-19 vaccination. The source is a human donor who received a COVID-19 vaccine.

The rearrangement joins TRBV18 to TRBJ2-4, with D perhaps matching TRBD1 (6 bases). The CDR3 totals 16 residues. V lost 3 bases, J lost 5 bases, and 17 bases lay in between. CDR1 KGHSH and CDR2 LQKENI come from the germline V gene. Written as DNA, the CDR3 is TGTGCCAGCTCACCCCTGGACAGCGGCCCACAAAACATTCAGTACTTC. This gives the protein CASSPLDSGPQNIQYF.

The DNA of the CDR3 is TGTGCCAGCAGTGAAGAGCCAGGAGGATACAATGAGCAGTTCTTC. It yields the protein CASSEEPGGYNEQFF. The chain combines TRBV2 with TRBJ2-1, with D perhaps TRBD2 (5 bases). The germline V gene has CDR1 SNHLY and CDR2 FYNNEI. Trimming removed 1 base at V and 4 bases at J, with 11 bases between. The CDR3 has 15 amino acids.

The chain joins TRBV7-9 to TRBJ2-7; tentatively, D is TRBD1 or TRBD2 (5 bases each). V lost 5 bases and J 3 bases, leaving 11 bases between the germline ends. This CDR3 has 13 residues. Germline CDR1 and CDR2: SEHNR and FQNEAQ (reference sequence). The CDR3 spells CASSPGPGYEQYV. The CDR3 DNA reads TGTGCCAGCAGCCCGGGACCTGGCTACGAGCAGTACGTC.

The table lists this clone with a few counts. This rearrangement joins TRBV10-1 to TRBJ2-7; 7 bases fit TRBD1. The CDR3 consists of 13 residues. The V segment lost 4 bases and the J segment 6 bases; nucleotides outside the gene matches: 6. Germline CDR1 WNHNN, CDR2 SYGVQD (reference sequence). CDR3 nucleotides: TGCGCCAGCAGTGGCCACAGGGGACCCGAGCAGTACGTC. Amino acid sequence: CASSGHRGPEQYV.

The rearrangement uses TRBV7-6 and TRBJ2-6; 7 nucleotides match TRBD2. This CDR3 has 15 residues. Trimming cost V 5 bases and J 1 base; bases outside gene matches: 2. The V gene's germline CDR1 is SGHVS and CDR2 FNYEAQ. The DNA of the CDR3 is TGTGCCAGCAGCCCCGGGGGGTCTGGGGCCAACGTCCTGACTTTC. Translating gives CASSPGGSGANVLTF.

The V call is TRBV5-1, the J call TRBJ2-5; 10 positions match TRBD1. The germline gives CDR1 SGHRS, CDR2 YFSETQ. The CDR3 loop spans 14 amino acids. Trimming at V came to 3 bases and at J to 9 bases, leaving 8 bases not matched to a gene. The CDR3: CASSSEGQGWPQYF. In nucleotides, the CDR3 is TGCGCCAGCAGCTCAGAGGGACAGGGGTGGCCCCAGTACTTC.

This rearrangement joins TRBV5-3 to TRBJ2-7, with 10 bases matching TRBD2. TRBV5-3 is an ORF, and what it does is uncertain. This CDR3 contains 17 residues. V dropped 4 bases and J dropped 12; count of bases not matched to a gene: 22. The CDR3 sequence: CARSPLNIAGGPRFRYV. DNA of the CDR3: TGTGCCAGAAGCCCGCTGAATATAGCGGGGGGACCCCGATTCCGGTACGTC.

This sequence joins TRBV28 and TRBJ1-3; TRBD1 matches 7 bases. Trimming took 7 bases from V and 4 from J; bases not matched to a gene: 7. This CDR3 has 14 residues. The germline V gene has CDR1 MDHEN and CDR2 SYDVKM. The CDR3 DNA reads TGTGCCAGCACCTCAGGGGGTTCCGGAAACACCATATATTTT. Amino acids: CASTSGGSGNTIYF.

The gene calls are TRBV7-2 and TRBJ2-1; D is possibly TRBD2 (5 bases). The CDR3 is 15 amino acids. The germline CDR1 and CDR2 sequences are SGHTA and FQGNSA. Trimming shortened V by 5 bases and J by 9 bases, and 20 bases separated the two germline ends. The CDR3 reads CASSSRATTAGEQFF. The DNA for the CDR3 is TGTGCCAGCAGCAGCCGGGCCACCACCGCGGGTGAGCAGTTCTTC. The full variable domain, with the rest looked up from reference TRBV7-2 and TRBJ2-1, is GAGVSQSPSNKVTEKGKDVELRCDPISGHTALYWYRQSLGQGLEFLIYFQGNSAPDKSGLPSDRFSAERTGGSVSTLTIQRTQQEDSAVYLCASSSRATTAGEQFFGPGTRLTVL.

As DNA, the CDR3 is TGTGCCAGCAGCGTAGAGGGGACTAGCTACAATGAGCAGTTCTTC. This encodes CASSVEGTSYNEQFF. This chain joins TRBV9 and TRBJ2-1; the match to TRBD2 covers 8 bases. Germline V gene sequence: CDR1 SGDLS, CDR2 YYNGEE. This CDR3 is built from 15 residues. J was trimmed by 3 bases and V by 0 bases; bases with no gene match: 2.

The chain links TRBV5-1 to TRBJ2-1; the D gene could be TRBD1 or TRBD2 (6 bases each). The germline V gene encodes CDR1 SGHRS and CDR2 YFSETQ. This CDR3 contains 16 residues. The V end lost 4 bases, the J end lost 3 bases, and 17 bases lay between the germline ends. This CDR3 is CASSLRQAGLYNEQFF. CDR3 sequence (DNA): TGCGCCAGCAGCCTTCGACAGGCGGGGCTCTACAATGAGCAGTTCTTC.

This chain connects TRBV25-1 to TRBJ1-2, with a possible D match to TRBD1 (6 bases). Per the germline V gene, CDR1 is MGHDK and CDR2 is SYGVNS. V was clipped by 2 bases and J by 4 bases, with 14 bases between them. This CDR3 contains 15 residues. The CDR3 spells CASSEGGRGSYGYTF. CDR3 nucleotide sequence: TGTGCCAGCAGTGAAGGGGGGCGAGGCAGCTATGGCTACACCTTC.

J is TRBJ2-2 and V is TRBV5-1; no firm D call. The CDR3 totals 16 residues. Deletions cut 0 bases from V and 3 bases from J, with 12 bases between. The germline V gene encodes CDR1 SGHRS and CDR2 YFSETQ. The CDR3 bases are TGCGCCAGCAGCTTGGTTGGGTCCAAGGACACCGGGGAGCTGTTTTTT. As protein: CASSLVGSKDTGELFF.

The genes are TRBV24-1 and TRBJ2-5, with D hard to call. In germline, CDR1 is KGHDR, CDR2 SFDVKD. The CDR3 runs 16 residues. V was clipped by 2 bases and J by 0 bases, with 12 bases between them. The chain's CDR3 is CATSDSGSFNQETQYF. CDR3 DNA: TGTGCCACCAGTGATTCGGGCTCCTTTAACCAAGAGACCCAGTACTTC.

This chain connects TRBV18 to TRBJ1-4, with D uncertain. CDR1 is KGHSH, CDR2 LQKENI, per germline. The CDR3 extends over 15 amino acids. Trimming removed 0 bases from V and 5 bases from J, with 10 bases in between. CDR3 in DNA: TGTGCCAGCTCACCACCGAGCCAGAGAAATGAAAAACTGTTTTTT. It is translated as CASSPPSQRNEKLFF.

This chain uses TRBV6-6 with TRBJ2-7, with TRBD1 matching 7 bases. The CDR3 extends over 13 amino acids. CDR1 and CDR2 from the germline V gene are MNHNY and SVGAGI (reference sequence). With V trimmed by 5 bases and J by 2 bases, 3 bases remained unmatched. The CDR3 sequence: CASSLGTAYEQYV. CDR3 coding DNA: TGTGCCAGCAGTCTCGGGACAGCCTACGAGCAGTACGTC.

The chain recombines TRBV6-5 with TRBJ1-6; unclear D gene. V lost 5 bases to trimming and J lost 6 bases, with 11 bases between them. The CDR3 length is 14 residues. Per germline, CDR1 MNHEY and CDR2 SVGAGI. This chain's CDR3 is CASSPGRVNSPLHF. As DNA, the CDR3 is TGTGCCAGCAGTCCCGGGCGAGTTAATTCACCCCTCCACTTT.

The chain combines TRBV5-5 with TRBJ1-5; 7 nucleotides match TRBD1. This CDR3 comprises 14 residues. In germline, CDR1 is SGHKS, CDR2 YYEKEE (reference sequence). V shed 4 bases, J shed 6 bases, and the junction held 7 bases outside the gene matches. The DNA of the CDR3 is TGTGCCAGCAGCCGAACAGGGGACTCTCAGCCCCAGCATTTT. It codes for CASSRTGDSQPQHF.

V usage is TRBV14 and J usage is TRBJ2-2; D gene ambiguous. Germline lookup yields CDR1 SGHDN and CDR2 FVKESK. The germline V and J ends were trimmed by 1 base and 7 bases, with 7 bases remaining between them. The CDR3 is made up of 13 amino acids. CDR3 DNA sequence: TGTGCCAGCAGCCAAGTTCGGAACGGGGAGCTGTTTTTT. Its protein is CASSQVRNGELFF.

The genes are TRBV7-8 and TRBJ1-3, with D possibly matching TRBD1 (5 bases). Germline loops: CDR1 SGHVS, CDR2 FQNEAQ. CDR3 size: 13 residues. V shed 3 bases and J shed 4 bases, with 7 bases lying between them. The CDR3 coding sequence is TGTGCCAGCAGCTTCGGGGGGGGAAACACCATATATTTT. It encodes CASSFGGGNTIYF. The full variable domain, in which reference TRBV7-8 and TRBJ1-3 provide the parts outside the CDR3, is GAGVSQSPRYKVAKRGQDVALRCDPISGHVSLFWYQQALGQGPEFLTYFQNEAQLDKSGLPSDRFFAERPEGSVSTLKIQRTQQEDSAVYLCASSFGGGNTIYFGEGSWLTVV.

This clone was observed a few times. The gene calls are TRBV2 and TRBJ2-1, with unresolved D. This CDR3 is 11 amino acids long. Trimming shortened V by 6 bases and J by 2 bases, and 2 bases separated the two germline ends. CDR1 is SNHLY, CDR2 FYNNEI, per germline. Here the CDR3 reads CASSPYNEQFF. The CDR3 coding sequence is TGTGCCAGCAGCCCCTACAATGAGCAGTTCTTC.